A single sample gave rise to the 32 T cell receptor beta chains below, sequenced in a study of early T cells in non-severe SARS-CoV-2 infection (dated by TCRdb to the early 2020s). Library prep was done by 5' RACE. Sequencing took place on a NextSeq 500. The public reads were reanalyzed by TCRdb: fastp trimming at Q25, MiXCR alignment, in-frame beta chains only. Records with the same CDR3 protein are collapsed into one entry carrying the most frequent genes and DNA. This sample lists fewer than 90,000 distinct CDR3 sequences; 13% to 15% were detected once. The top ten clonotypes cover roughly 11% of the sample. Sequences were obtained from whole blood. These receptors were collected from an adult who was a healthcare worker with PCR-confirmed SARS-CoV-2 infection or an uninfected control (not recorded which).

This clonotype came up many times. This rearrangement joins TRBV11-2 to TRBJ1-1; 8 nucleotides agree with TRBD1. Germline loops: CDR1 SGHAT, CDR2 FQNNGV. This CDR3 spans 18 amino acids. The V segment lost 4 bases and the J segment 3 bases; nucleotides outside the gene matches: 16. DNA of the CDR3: TGTGCCAGCAGCTCACCAGAAGGCATAACAGGGGGGGACACTGAAGCTTTCTTT. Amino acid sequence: CASSSPEGITGGDTEAFF.

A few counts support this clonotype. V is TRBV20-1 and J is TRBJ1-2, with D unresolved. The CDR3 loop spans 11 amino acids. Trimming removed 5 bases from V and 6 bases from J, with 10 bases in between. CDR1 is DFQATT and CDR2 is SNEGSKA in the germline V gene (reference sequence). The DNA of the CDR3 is TGCAGTGCTTTACTAGGGAATGGCTACACCTTC. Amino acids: CSALLGNGYTF.

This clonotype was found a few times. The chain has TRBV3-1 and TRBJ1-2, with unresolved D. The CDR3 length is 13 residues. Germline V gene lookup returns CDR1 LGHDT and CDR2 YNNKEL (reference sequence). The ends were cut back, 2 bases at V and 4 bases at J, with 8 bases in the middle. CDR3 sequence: CASSQFPGYGYTF. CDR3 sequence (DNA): TGTGCCAGCAGCCAATTTCCGGGCTATGGCTACACCTTC.

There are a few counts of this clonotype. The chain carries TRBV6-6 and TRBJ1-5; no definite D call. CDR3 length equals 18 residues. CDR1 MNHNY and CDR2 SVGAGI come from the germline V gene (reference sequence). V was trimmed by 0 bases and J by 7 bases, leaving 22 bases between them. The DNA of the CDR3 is TGTGCCAGCAGTTACTCGAAGTCCCGCCCCGAGTTTCGGCAGCCCCAGCATTTT. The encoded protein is CASSYSKSRPEFRQPQHF.

Written as DNA, the CDR3 is TGCAGTGCTAATATGGCGGGGGGGCCCAATCGGCAGTACTTC. It encodes CSANMAGGPNRQYF. The chain uses TRBV20-1 and TRBJ2-7, with 9 positions matching TRBD2. There are 14 residues in the CDR3. Germline V gene sequence: CDR1 DFQATT, CDR2 SNEGSKA (reference sequence). V lost 4 bases to trimming and J lost 9 bases; unmatched junction nucleotides: 13.

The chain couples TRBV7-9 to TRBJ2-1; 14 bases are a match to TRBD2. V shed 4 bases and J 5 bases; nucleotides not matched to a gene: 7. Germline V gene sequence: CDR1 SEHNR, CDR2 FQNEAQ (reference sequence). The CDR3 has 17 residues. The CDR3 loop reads CASSSDLGLAGDNEQFF. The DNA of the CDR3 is TGTGCCAGCAGCTCCGATCTGGGACTAGCGGGGGACAATGAGCAGTTCTTC.

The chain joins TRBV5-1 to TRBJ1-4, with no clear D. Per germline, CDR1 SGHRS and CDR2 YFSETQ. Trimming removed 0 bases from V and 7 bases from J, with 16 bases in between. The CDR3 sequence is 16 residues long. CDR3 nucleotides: TGCGCCAGCAGCTTGGATGGGATTCGAAATGGTGAAAAACTGTTTTTT. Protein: CASSLDGIRNGEKLFF.

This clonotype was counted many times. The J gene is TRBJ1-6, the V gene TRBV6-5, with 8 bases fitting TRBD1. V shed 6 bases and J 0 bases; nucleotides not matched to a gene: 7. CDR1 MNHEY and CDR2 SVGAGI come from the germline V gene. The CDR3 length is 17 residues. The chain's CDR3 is CASSRSQGASYNSPLHF. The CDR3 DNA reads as TGTGCCAGCAGCCGTTCGCAGGGGGCCTCCTATAATTCACCCCTCCACTTT.

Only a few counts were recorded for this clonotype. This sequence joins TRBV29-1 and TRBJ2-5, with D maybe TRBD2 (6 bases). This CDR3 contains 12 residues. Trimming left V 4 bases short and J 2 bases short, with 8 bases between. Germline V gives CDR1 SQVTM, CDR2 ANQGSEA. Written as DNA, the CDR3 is TGCAGCGTTGTGGAGGGACAAGAGACCCAGTACTTC. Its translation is CSVVEGQETQYF.

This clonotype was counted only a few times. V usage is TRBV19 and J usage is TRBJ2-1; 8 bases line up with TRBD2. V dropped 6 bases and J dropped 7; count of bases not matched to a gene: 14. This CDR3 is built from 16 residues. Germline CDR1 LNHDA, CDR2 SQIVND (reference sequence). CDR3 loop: CASSNDGAGGGNEQFF. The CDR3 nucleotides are TGTGCCAGTAGCAATGACGGTGCGGGGGGCGGGAATGAGCAGTTCTTC. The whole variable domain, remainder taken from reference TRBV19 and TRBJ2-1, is DGGITQSPKYLFRKEGQNVTLSCEQNLNHDAMYWYRQDPGQGLRLIYYSQIVNDFQKGDIAEGYSVSREKKESFPLTVTSAQKNPTAFYLCASSNDGAGGGNEQFFGPGTRLTVL.

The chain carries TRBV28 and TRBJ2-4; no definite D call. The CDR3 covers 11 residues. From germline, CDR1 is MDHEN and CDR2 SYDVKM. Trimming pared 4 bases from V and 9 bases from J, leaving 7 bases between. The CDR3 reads CASSSPSIQYF. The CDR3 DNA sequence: TGTGCCAGCAGTTCCCCGAGCATTCAGTACTTC.

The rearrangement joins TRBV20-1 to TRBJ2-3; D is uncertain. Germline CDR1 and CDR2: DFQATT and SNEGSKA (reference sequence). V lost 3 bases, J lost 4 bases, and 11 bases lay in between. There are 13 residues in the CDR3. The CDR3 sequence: CSARVAGSDTQYF. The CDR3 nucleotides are TGCAGTGCTAGGGTGGCCGGCTCAGATACGCAGTATTTT.

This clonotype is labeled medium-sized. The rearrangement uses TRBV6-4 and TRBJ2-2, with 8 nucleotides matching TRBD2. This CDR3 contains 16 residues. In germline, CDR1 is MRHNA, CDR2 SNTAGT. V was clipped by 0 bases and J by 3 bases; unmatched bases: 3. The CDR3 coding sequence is TGTGCCAGCAGTGACTCCCCGGGACTAGACACCGGGGAGCTGTTTTTT. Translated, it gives CASSDSPGLDTGELFF.

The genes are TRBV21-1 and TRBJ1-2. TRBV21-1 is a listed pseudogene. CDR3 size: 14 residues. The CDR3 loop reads CASSRNGWNYGYTF. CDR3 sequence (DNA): TGTGCCAGCAGCCGCAATGGGTGGAACTATGGCTACACCTTC.

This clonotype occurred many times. Here the CDR3 DNA reads TGTGCCAGCAGCGTCCTCCCGTCCTACGAGCAGTACTTC. Translated: CASSVLPSYEQYF. The chain recombines TRBV9 with TRBJ2-7; D is unresolved. In germline, CDR1 is SGDLS, CDR2 YYNGEE. The CDR3 spans 13 residues. Trimming stripped 2 bases from V and 1 base from J, with 7 bases between.

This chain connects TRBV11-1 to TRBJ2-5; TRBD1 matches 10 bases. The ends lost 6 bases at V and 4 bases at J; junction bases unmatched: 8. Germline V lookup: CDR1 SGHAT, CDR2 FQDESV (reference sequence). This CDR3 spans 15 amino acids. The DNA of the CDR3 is TGTGCCAGCAGGGCTCGGACAGGGGGGTCAGAGACCCAGTACTTC. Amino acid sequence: CASRARTGGSETQYF.

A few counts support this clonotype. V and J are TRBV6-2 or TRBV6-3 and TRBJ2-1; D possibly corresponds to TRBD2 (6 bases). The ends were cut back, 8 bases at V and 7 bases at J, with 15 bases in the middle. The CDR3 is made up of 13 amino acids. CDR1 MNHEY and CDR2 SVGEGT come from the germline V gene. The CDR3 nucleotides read TGTGCCAGCGTGGTCGGGGGTGGAAATGAGCAGTTCTTC. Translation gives CASVVGGGNEQFF.

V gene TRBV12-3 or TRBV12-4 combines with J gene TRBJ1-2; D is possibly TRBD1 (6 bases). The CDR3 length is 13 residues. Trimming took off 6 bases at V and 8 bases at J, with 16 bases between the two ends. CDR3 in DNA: TGTGCCAGCAGCCACAGGGTCCAGGAAGGCTACACCTTC. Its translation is CASSHRVQEGYTF.

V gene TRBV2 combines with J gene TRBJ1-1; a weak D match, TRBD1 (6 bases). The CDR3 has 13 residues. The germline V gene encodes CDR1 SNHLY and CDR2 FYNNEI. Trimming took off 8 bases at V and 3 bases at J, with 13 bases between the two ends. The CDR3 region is CASSVYRDTEAFF. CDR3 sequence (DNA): TGTGCCAGCTCCGTTTACAGGGACACTGAAGCTTTCTTT.

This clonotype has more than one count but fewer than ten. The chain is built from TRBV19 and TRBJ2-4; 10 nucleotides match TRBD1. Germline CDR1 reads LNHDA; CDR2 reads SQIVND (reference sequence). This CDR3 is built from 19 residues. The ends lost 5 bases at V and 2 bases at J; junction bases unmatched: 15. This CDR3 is CASSPSRQGALGPKNIQYF. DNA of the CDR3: TGTGCCAGTAGTCCCTCCAGACAGGGGGCACTGGGTCCCAAAAACATTCAGTACTTC.

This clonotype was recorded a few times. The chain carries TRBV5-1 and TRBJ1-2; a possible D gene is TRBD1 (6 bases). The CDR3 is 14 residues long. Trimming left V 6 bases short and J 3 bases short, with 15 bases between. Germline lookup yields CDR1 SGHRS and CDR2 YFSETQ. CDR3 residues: CASNTGLSDYGYTF. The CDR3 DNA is TGCGCCAGCAACACAGGGCTCTCAGACTATGGCTACACCTTC.

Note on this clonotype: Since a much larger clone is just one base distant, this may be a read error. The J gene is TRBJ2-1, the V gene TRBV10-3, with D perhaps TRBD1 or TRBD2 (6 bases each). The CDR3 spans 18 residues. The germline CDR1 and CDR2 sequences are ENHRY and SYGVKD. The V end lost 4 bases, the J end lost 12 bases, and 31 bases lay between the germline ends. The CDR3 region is CAISGPSQGVDWEDSQFF. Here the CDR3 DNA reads TGTGCCATCAGTGGGCCCTCACAGGGAGTGGATTGGGAGGATTCGCAGTTCTTC.

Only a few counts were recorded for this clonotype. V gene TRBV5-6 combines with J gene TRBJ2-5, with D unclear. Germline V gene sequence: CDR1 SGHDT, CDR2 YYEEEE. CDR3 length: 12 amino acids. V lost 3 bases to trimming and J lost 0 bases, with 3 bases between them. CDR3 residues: CASSWDQETQYF. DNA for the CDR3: TGTGCCAGCAGCTGGGACCAAGAGACCCAGTACTTC.

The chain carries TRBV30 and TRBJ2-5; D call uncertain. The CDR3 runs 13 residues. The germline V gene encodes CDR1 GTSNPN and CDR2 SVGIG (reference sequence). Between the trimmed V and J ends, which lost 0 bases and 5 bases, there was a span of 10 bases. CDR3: CAWSVRKRETQYF. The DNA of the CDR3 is TGTGCCTGGAGTGTACGAAAGAGGGAGACCCAGTACTTC.

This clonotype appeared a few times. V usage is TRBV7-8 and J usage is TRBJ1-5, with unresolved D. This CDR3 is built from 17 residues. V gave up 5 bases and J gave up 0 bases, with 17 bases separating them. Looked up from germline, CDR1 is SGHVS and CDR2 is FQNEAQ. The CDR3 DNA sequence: TGTGCCAGCAGCCCACCAACTCAAATGTATAGCAATCAGCCCCAGCATTTT. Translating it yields CASSPPTQMYSNQPQHF.

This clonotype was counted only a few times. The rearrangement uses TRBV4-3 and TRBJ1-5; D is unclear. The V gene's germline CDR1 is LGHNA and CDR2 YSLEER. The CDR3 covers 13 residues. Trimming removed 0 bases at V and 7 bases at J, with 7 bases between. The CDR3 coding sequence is TGCGCCAGCAGCCAAGATTGGGGACAGCCCCAGCATTTT. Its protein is CASSQDWGQPQHF.

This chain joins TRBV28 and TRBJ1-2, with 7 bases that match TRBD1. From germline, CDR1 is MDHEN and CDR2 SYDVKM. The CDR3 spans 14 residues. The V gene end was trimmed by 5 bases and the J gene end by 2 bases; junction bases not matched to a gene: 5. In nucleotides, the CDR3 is TGTGCCAGCAGTCAGGAGGGGGCAAACTATGGCTACACCTTC. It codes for CASSQEGANYGYTF.

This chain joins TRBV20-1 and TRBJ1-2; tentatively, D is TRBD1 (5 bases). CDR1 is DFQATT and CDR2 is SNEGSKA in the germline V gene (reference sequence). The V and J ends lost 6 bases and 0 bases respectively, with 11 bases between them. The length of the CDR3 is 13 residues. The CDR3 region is CSARPGANYGYTF. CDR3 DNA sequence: TGCAGTGCCAGGCCGGGGGCTAACTATGGCTACACCTTC.

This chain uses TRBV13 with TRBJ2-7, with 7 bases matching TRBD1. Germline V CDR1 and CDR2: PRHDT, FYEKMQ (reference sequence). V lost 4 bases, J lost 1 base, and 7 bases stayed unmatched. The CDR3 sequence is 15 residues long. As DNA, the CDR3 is TGTGCCAGCAGCTACCTCTCGGGACAGTCCTACGAGCAGTACTTC. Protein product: CASSYLSGQSYEQYF. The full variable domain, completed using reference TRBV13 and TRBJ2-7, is AAGVIQSPRHLIKEKRETATLKCYPIPRHDTVYWYQQGPGQDPQFLISFYEKMQSDKGSIPDRFSAQQFSDYHSELNMSSLELGDSALYFCASSYLSGQSYEQYFGPGTRLTVT.

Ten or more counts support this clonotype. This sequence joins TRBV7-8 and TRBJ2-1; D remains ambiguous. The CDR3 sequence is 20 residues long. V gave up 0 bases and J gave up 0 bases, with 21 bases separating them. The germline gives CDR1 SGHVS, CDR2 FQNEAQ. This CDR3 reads CASSLARGIPRFHSYNEQFF. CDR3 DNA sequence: TGTGCCAGCAGCTTAGCGCGTGGGATCCCCCGATTCCACTCCTACAATGAGCAGTTCTTC.

The CDR3 here is CASSTTTLAGHTDTQYF. The CDR3 DNA reads as TGTGCCAGTAGTACAACCACCCTAGCGGGGCACACAGATACGCAGTATTTT. The J gene is TRBJ2-3, the V gene TRBV19, with 9 nucleotides matching TRBD2. Unmatched junction bases numbered 10, after V lost 4 bases and J lost 2 bases. Germline CDR1 LNHDA, CDR2 SQIVND (reference sequence). CDR3 length: 17 amino acids. Using reference TRBV19 and TRBJ2-3 for the parts outside the CDR3, the full variable domain is DGGITQSPKYLFRKEGQNVTLSCEQNLNHDAMYWYRQDPGQGLRLIYYSQIVNDFQKGDIAEGYSVSREKKESFPLTVTSAQKNPTAFYLCASSTTTLAGHTDTQYFGPGTRLTVL.

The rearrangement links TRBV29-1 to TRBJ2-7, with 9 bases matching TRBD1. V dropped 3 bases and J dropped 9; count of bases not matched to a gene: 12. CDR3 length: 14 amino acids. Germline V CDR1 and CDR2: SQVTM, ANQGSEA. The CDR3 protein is CSVDRTGEGVGQYF. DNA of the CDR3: TGCAGCGTTGACCGGACAGGGGAGGGTGTCGGGCAGTACTTC.